One and the same sample provided the 26 T cell receptor beta chains below, sequenced in a study of blood T cells in healthy people across ages. A J-beta primer mix and a sample-barcoded 5' primer were used in a second PCR of roughly 6 to 11 cycles. TCRdb used MiXCR to reprocess the 5' RACE reads, holding one entry per CDR3 protein. The data contain roughly 1.4 million distinct CDR3 sequences, 55% to 75% of them singletons. The sample was blood. Receptors originate from a man between 18 and 29 years old in good health.

Turning to this clonotype: Relative to the germline gene, one junction end is altered; a read error may explain this. The rearrangement joins TRBV5-6 to TRBJ1-5, with D possibly being TRBD1 (6 bases). The germline CDR1 and CDR2 sequences are SGHDT and YYEEEE. The CDR3 is 16 residues long. CDR3 sequence (DNA): TGTGCCAGCAGCTCTGGCCAGGGGCATAGCAATCAGCCCCGGCATTTT. This translates into CASSSGQGHSNQPRHF.

The rearrangement joins TRBV9 to TRBJ1-4; tentatively, D is TRBD1 (6 bases). The CDR3 runs to 15 residues. V lost 3 bases and J lost 5, with 14 bases in between. Germline loops: CDR1 SGDLS, CDR2 YYNGEE. The CDR3 bases are TGTGCCAGCAGCGACAGGGAATTATTGAATGAAAAACTGTTTTTT. It encodes CASSDRELLNEKLFF.

The chain recombines TRBV4-3 with TRBJ2-5; no clear D gene. Germline V gene sequence: CDR1 LGHNA, CDR2 YSLEER. Trimming pared 1 base from V and 0 bases from J, leaving 9 bases between. The CDR3 totals 15 residues. CDR3 DNA: TGCGCCAGCAGCCAAGGGTCACATGACCAAGAGACCCAGTACTTC. Amino acid sequence: CASSQGSHDQETQYF.

This clonotype was found a few times. The chain combines TRBV28 with TRBJ2-5; 7 bases map to TRBD1. CDR3 length: 15 residues. V lost 2 bases to trimming and J lost 2 bases; unmatched junction nucleotides: 5. Looked up from germline, CDR1 is MDHEN and CDR2 is SYDVKM. CDR3 bases: TGTGCCAGCAGTTTAGTACAGGGGTCTCAAGAGACCCAGTACTTC. Protein: CASSLVQGSQETQYF.

This sequence joins TRBV9 and TRBJ1-2; unclear D gene. The germline V gene has CDR1 SGDLS and CDR2 YYNGEE. Trimming left V 0 bases short and J 3 bases short, with 9 bases between. The CDR3 runs 14 residues. CDR3 sequence (DNA): TGTGCCAGCAGCGTAGCGGCCGATTACTATGGCTACACCTTC. Its translation: CASSVAADYYGYTF.

This clonotype was picked up many times. Germline and junction disagree at one end, which may indicate a read error. The chain combines TRBV11-2 with TRBJ1-1; 7 nucleotides match TRBD1. Looked up from germline, CDR1 is SGHAT and CDR2 is FQNNGV. The CDR3 loop spans 14 amino acids. CDR3 DNA: TGTGCCAGCAGCCTAGACAGGGTGAACACTGAAGCTTTCTTT. Amino acid sequence: CASSLDRVNTEAFF.

This clonotype showed up just once. This CDR3 is missing its conserved last phenylalanine or tryptophan, likely due to a read error. The chain employs TRBV11-2 and TRBJ2-7, with 7 bases identical to TRBD2. TRBJ2-5 matches the DNA end more closely, so the J call is doubtful. Germline V lookup: CDR1 SGHAT, CDR2 FQNNGV. The CDR3 length is 16 residues. In DNA form, the CDR3 reads TGTGCCAGCAGCTTAAGTTGGCTAGCGGAGATGGAGACCCAGTACTCC. Translation: CASSLSWLAEMETQYS.

This clonotype was picked up a small number of times. V and J are TRBV15 and TRBJ2-7; 7 bases agree with TRBD2. Trimming at V came to 1 base and at J to 4 bases, leaving 4 bases not matched to a gene. Per germline, CDR1 LNHNV and CDR2 YYDKDF (reference sequence). This CDR3 spans 14 amino acids. The CDR3 is CATSRALAEYEQYF. The CDR3, as DNA: TGTGCCACCAGCAGAGCTCTAGCGGAGTACGAGCAGTACTTC.

V usage is TRBV4-1 and J usage is TRBJ2-7; D gene ambiguous. The end of the DNA fits TRBJ2-5 better, so the J call may be wrong. CDR3 size: 15 residues. Germline V gene data show CDR1 as MGHRA and CDR2 as YSYEKL. CDR3 in DNA: TGCGCCAGCAGCCAAGATAAGAGCTTTTTTGAGACCCAGTACTTC. It encodes CASSQDKSFFETQYF.

This clonotype was seen a handful of times. The chain employs TRBV3-1 and TRBJ2-1; D is unclear. Germline loops: CDR1 LGHDT, CDR2 YNNKEL (reference sequence). V gave up 2 bases and J gave up 9 bases, with 17 bases separating them. The CDR3 has 15 amino acids. This CDR3 is CASSQTPTTGGEQFF. The CDR3 DNA reads TGTGCCAGCAGCCAAACGCCAACCACCGGCGGTGAGCAGTTCTTC.

The chain couples TRBV4-1 to TRBJ1-1; D is ambiguous. Germline CDR1 and CDR2: MGHRA and YSYEKL. The CDR3 has 12 amino acids. Trimming removed 5 bases at V and 4 bases at J, with 8 bases between. This chain's CDR3 is CASSSPFTEAFF. The CDR3 DNA reads TGCGCCAGCAGCTCCCCCTTCACTGAAGCTTTCTTT.

The gene calls are TRBV20-1 and TRBJ2-1; 10 positions match TRBD2. V lost 8 bases, J lost 2 bases, and 6 bases stayed unmatched. Germline CDR1 reads DFQATT; CDR2 reads SNEGSKA (reference sequence). There are 14 residues in the CDR3. The CDR3 region has the DNA TGCAGTACAAGCGGGAGGGCCACCTACAATGAGCAGTTCTTC. It specifies CSTSGRATYNEQFF.

The CDR3 bases are TGTGCCAGCAGAGAACAGGCCTACGAGCAGTACTTC. Translated, it gives CASREQAYEQYF. The chain combines TRBV28 with TRBJ2-5; D may be TRBD1 (5 bases). Gene TRBJ2-7 matches the end of the DNA better, so the J call may be wrong. This CDR3 is 12 amino acids long. CDR1 is MDHEN, CDR2 SYDVKM, per germline.

The chain recombines TRBV6-1 with TRBJ2-1, with 9 bases aligning to TRBD2. The J call may be faulty, since TRBJ2-7 better matches the DNA end. The CDR3 extends over 14 amino acids. The germline V gene has CDR1 MNHNS and CDR2 SASEGT. CDR3 protein: CASSEAGGPNEQYF. The CDR3 nucleotides read TGTGCCAGCAGTGAGGCGGGAGGGCCTAATGAGCAGTACTTC.

This clonotype was counted once. The rearrangement joins TRBV14 to TRBJ1-2; D is ambiguous. CDR1 SGHDN and CDR2 FVKESK come from the germline V gene. Trimming pared 1 base from V and 7 bases from J, leaving 10 bases between. This CDR3 contains 13 residues. Here the CDR3 DNA reads TGTGCCAGCAGCCAAGTACTCTCGGGTGGCTACACCTTC. This sequence encodes CASSQVLSGGYTF.

V usage is TRBV5-1 and J usage is TRBJ2-5, with D perhaps TRBD1 (5 bases). Germline assignment: CDR1 SGHRS and CDR2 YFSETQ. The germline V and J ends were trimmed by 1 base and 4 bases, with 14 bases remaining between them. CDR3 size: 15 residues. The CDR3 DNA reads TGCGCCAGCAGCTTGAAAGCCCAGGGCTTAGAGACCCAGTACTTC. Protein sequence: CASSLKAQGLETQYF. The variable domain in full, with the rest retrieved from reference TRBV5-1 and TRBJ2-5, is KAGVTQTPRYLIKTRGQQVTLSCSPISGHRSVSWYQQTPGQGLQFLFEYFSETQRNKGNFPGRFSGRQFSNSRSEMNVSTLELGDSALYLCASSLKAQGLETQYFGPGTRLLVL.

This chain connects TRBV4-1 to TRBJ2-1; 11 bases line up with TRBD2. From germline, CDR1 is MGHRA and CDR2 YSYEKL. After removal of 1 base from V and 8 bases from J, the junction contained 7 bases not matched to a gene. This CDR3 has 16 residues. CDR3 sequence: CASSQGRLAGTYEQFF. As DNA, the CDR3 is TGCGCCAGCAGCCAAGGCAGACTAGCGGGAACGTATGAGCAGTTCTTC.

The chain is built from TRBV20-1 and TRBJ2-1, with 7 nucleotides matching TRBD2. The germline CDR1 and CDR2 sequences are DFQATT and SNEGSKA (reference sequence). This CDR3 has 13 residues. V lost 4 bases to trimming and J lost 7 bases; unmatched junction nucleotides: 7. CDR3 coding DNA: TGCAGTGCTAACTGGCGGGGGAGGAATGAGCAGTTCTTC. Amino acids: CSANWRGRNEQFF.

Comment on this clonotype: At one boundary the junction diverges from the germline segment, which might be a read error. The chain has TRBV7-6 and TRBJ2-2; D unresolved. Germline values: CDR1 SGHVS, CDR2 FNYEAQ. The CDR3 length is 14 residues. CDR3 DNA sequence: TGTACCAGCAGTCCCGTTTCTTCTACCGGGGAGCTGTTTTTT. It encodes CTSSPVSSTGELFF.

The chain links TRBV6-1 to TRBJ2-7; D gene ambiguous. The end of the DNA is better explained by TRBJ2-5, so the J call may be wrong. This CDR3 is built from 14 residues. CDR1 is MNHNS, CDR2 SASEGT, per germline. The CDR3 spells CASSPRRPGETQYF. The CDR3 bases are TGTGCCAGCAGTCCTCGCCGGCCTGGGGAGACCCAGTACTTC.

This clonotype turned up a few times. CDR3 nucleotide sequence: TGCGCCAGCAGCCAAGAGTACGGATCTGGCTACACCTTC. Its translation is CASSQEYGSGYTF. The genes are TRBV4-1 and TRBJ1-2; the D is unclear. CDR3 size: 13 residues. Trimming removed 0 bases at V and 7 bases at J, with 9 bases between. The V gene's germline CDR1 is MGHRA and CDR2 YSYEKL.

The V call is TRBV7-9, the J call TRBJ2-4; the D gene is possibly TRBD1 (6 bases). Trimming took off 3 bases at V and 2 bases at J, with 26 bases between the two ends. Germline V lookup: CDR1 SEHNR, CDR2 FQNEAQ (reference sequence). The CDR3 is 20 amino acids. CDR3 amino acids: CASSFPRPGTQLRSKNIQYF. The CDR3 DNA reads as TGTGCCAGCAGCTTCCCCCGCCCCGGGACACAGCTTAGGTCCAAAAACATTCAGTACTTC.

The chain links TRBV5-6 to TRBJ1-1, with 7 bases identical to TRBD1. Germline CDR1 is SGHDT and CDR2 is YYEEEE. The CDR3 has 15 residues. V lost 4 bases, J lost 5 bases, and 11 bases stayed unmatched. The CDR3 nucleotides are TGTGCCAGCAGCCCCCTCGTTGCACAGGGGACTGAAGCTTTCTTT. This encodes CASSPLVAQGTEAFF.

The chain joins TRBV5-1 to TRBJ2-2; a weak D match, TRBD2 (6 bases). The CDR3 consists of 15 residues. The ends were cut back, 3 bases at V and 0 bases at J, with 9 bases in the middle. The germline V gene has CDR1 SGHRS and CDR2 YFSETQ. The chain's CDR3 is CASSSGVTNTGELFF. The CDR3 coding sequence is TGCGCCAGCAGCTCGGGGGTTACGAACACCGGGGAGCTGTTTTTT.

The chain carries TRBV7-6 and TRBJ2-1; TRBD2 agrees at 9 bases. The germline V gene has CDR1 SGHVS and CDR2 FNYEAQ. There are 15 residues in the CDR3. V gave up 1 base and J gave up 9 bases; unmatched junction bases: 7. CDR3 sequence: CASSLGLAGISEQFF. The CDR3 nucleotides read TGTGCCAGCAGCTTAGGCCTAGCGGGAATTAGTGAGCAGTTCTTC.

This clonotype was seen only a few times. The V and J genes are TRBV12-3 or TRBV12-4 and TRBJ2-4; D is perhaps TRBD2 (5 bases). V gave up 3 bases and J gave up 8 bases, with 17 bases separating them. This CDR3 comprises 15 residues. The CDR3 region has the DNA TGTGCCAGCAGTTTTGACCCGACTGAGCGGCACATTCAGTACTTC. As protein: CASSFDPTERHIQYF.